The T cell receptor (beta chain) under discussion was sequenced for a study of T-cell memory formation after mild COVID-19. CDR3 size: 14 residues. Germline CDR1 is MNHEY and CDR2 is SVGAGI. V was clipped by 5 bases and J by 2 bases, with 12 bases between them. TCRdb reanalysed the 5' RACE reads using MiXCR and keeps one entry per CDR3 protein. The sample lists approximately 260,000 distinct CDR3 sequences; 15% to 20% were seen once. The sequencing sample was made of PBMCs or a T cell subset sorted from them (not recorded which). The clonotype was recovered from a man between 18 and 35 years old who had mild COVID-19 (a few samples of this study predate the infection). Cell type and time point are not known. The chain is built from TRBV6-5 and TRBJ1-2; weak D call: TRBD1 (6 bases). CDR3 coding DNA: TGTGCCAGCAGTACCCGACAGGCCAACTATGGCTACACCTTC. Amino acid sequence: CASSTRQANYGYTF.